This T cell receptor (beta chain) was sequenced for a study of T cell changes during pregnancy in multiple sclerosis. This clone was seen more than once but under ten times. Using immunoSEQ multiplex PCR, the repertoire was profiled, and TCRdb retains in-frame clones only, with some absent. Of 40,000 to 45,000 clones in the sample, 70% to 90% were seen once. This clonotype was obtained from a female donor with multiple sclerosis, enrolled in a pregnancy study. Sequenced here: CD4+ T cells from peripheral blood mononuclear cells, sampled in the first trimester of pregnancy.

CDR3 nucleotide sequence: TGTGCCAGCAGCTTCAAGGGGGGAGGGGACGGTCGATATGGCTACACCTTC. Translating gives CASSFKGGGDGRYGYTF. V usage is TRBV7-2 and J usage is TRBJ1-2, with D perhaps TRBD1 (6 bases). Germline V gene sequence: CDR1 SGHTA, CDR2 FQGNSA. The CDR3 is made up of 17 amino acids. The V end was cut by 3 bases, the J end by 5 bases, with 22 bases between.